Presented here are 3 T cell receptor beta chains from one specimen sequenced in a study of blood T cell repertoires in COVID-19. The table came from immunoSEQ multiplex PCR; TCRdb's copy has only in-frame clones and leaves some out. The data hold around 180,000 clones, with 85% to 90% observed a single time. Sequenced material: peripheral blood. All receptors derive from a woman aged 30 to 39 with active or convalescent COVID-19.

The gene calls are TRBV27 and TRBJ1-5; D perhaps matches TRBD1 (6 bases). In germline, CDR1 is MNHEY, CDR2 SMNVEV (reference sequence). The CDR3 totals 15 residues. V lost 3 bases to trimming and J lost 7 bases, with 16 bases between them. Here the CDR3 reads CASSLVVGASQPQHF. In DNA, the CDR3 is TGTGCCAGCAGTTTGGTAGTGGGGGCCTCACAGCCCCAGCATTTT.

Notes on this clone: Germline is not matched at one junction end, which may reflect a read error. The J gene is TRBJ2-7, the V gene TRBV7-7; TRBD1 aligns across 7 bases. The CDR3 sequence is 15 residues long. The V gene's germline CDR1 is SSHAT and CDR2 FNYEAQ (reference sequence). Here the CDR3 reads CASSLEPGQHYEQYF. CDR3 DNA sequence: TGTGCTAGCAGCTTAGAACCGGGACAGCACTACGAGCAGTACTTC. Complete variable domain (other parts from reference TRBV7-7 and TRBJ2-7): GAGVSQSPRYKVTKRGQDVTLRCDPISSHATLYWYQQALGQGPEFLTYFNYEAQPDKSGLPSDRFSAERPEGSISTLTIQRTEQRDSAMYRCASSLEPGQHYEQYFGPGTRLTVT.

This clone was counted once. The rearrangement uses TRBV10-1 and TRBJ1-1; TRBD1 agrees at 8 bases. V shed 2 bases and J 4 bases; nucleotides not matched to a gene: 3. The CDR3 runs to 14 residues. The germline V gene has CDR1 WNHNN and CDR2 SYGVQD (reference sequence). CDR3 loop: CASSEPGQGTEAFF. CDR3 DNA: TGCGCCAGCAGTGAGCCAGGACAGGGCACTGAAGCTTTCTTT.